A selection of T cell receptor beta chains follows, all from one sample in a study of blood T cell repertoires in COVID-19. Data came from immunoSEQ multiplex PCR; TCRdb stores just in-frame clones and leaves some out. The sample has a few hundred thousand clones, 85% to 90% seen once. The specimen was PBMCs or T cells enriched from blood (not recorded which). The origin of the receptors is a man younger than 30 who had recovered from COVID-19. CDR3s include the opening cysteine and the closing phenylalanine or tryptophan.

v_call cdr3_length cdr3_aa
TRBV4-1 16 CASSDTGSYSGNTIYF
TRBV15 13 CATRNRGPNEQFF
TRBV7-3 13 CASSQSGQRHYTF
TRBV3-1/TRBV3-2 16 CASSQNQGPSYNEQFF
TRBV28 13 CASIHRAANEQFF
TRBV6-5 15 CASSTRMSSYNEQFF
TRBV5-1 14 CASSFSSGSNIQYF
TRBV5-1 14 CASTPTGTGEGYTF
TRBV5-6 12 CASSLRQYEQYF
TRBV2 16 CASRTDGYAWNTEAFF
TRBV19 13 CASLDRDNYGYTF
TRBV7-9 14 CASSDTGATNIQYF
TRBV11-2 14 CASSPGGSNQPQHF
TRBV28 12 CASSLILETQYF
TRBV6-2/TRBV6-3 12 CASSLTYNEQFF
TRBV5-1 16 CASSLAQGSSYNEQFF
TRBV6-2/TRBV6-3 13 CASSQGQGYEQYF
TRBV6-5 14 CASSGQGAFNEQFF
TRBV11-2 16 CASSLRSLTSTDTQYF
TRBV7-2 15 CASSSFGQGSYEQYF
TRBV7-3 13 CASSQGAPGELFF
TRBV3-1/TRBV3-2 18 CASSQDNTGFPSKYGYTF
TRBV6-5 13 CASSSPGGNTIYF
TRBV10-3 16 CAIRAAGGTNTGELFF
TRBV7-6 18 CASSLEGEASGFYNEQFF
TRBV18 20 CASSPPPGGRTPSGANVLTF
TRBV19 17 CASSTHISTGQNTEAFF
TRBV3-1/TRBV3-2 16 CASSRRTSGGQETQYF
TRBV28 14 CASRAGGTSYEQYF
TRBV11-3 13 CASSTQQGMEQYF
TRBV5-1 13 CASSPGVDGVAFF
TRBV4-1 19 CASRQVTASRRSGANVLTF
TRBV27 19 CASSSNAGYRGRTNEKLFF
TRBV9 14 CASSVGQGTGELFF
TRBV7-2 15 CASRPRVFSYNEQFF
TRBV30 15 CAWGPRDREDNEQFF
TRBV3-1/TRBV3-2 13 CASSSQGTEKLFF
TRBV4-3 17 CASSQDFLGRGYDEQFF
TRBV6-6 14 CASGHGTGGYGYTF
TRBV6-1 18 CASSAGGGLAGVGYEQYF
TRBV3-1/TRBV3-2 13 CASSQGTVYGYTF
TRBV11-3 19 CASSLVCIGGASSYNEQFF
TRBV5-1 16 CASSPPTDYVRDTQYF
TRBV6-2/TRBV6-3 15 CASSPRTSGSYEQFF
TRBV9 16 CASSVISGGNTGELFF
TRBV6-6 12 CASSSPRGLAFF
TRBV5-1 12 CASSEQGTPLHF